A selection of T cell receptor beta chains follows, all from one sample in a study of radiotherapy plus CTLA-4 blockade in lung cancer. TCRdb keeps only in-frame clones here, not all; method: immunoSEQ multiplex PCR. This table holds fewer than 75,000 clones, roughly 84% found once. The sample was peripheral blood, taken from a patient treated with radiotherapy plus ipilimumab. The source is a human donor with non-small cell lung cancer that progressed on radiotherapy plus ipilimumab. CDR3s include the opening cysteine and the closing phenylalanine or tryptophan. A D gene is named only where the DNA matches it firmly. Where a row states a size, it is once, few, many or the class of an expanded clone; other rows omit it.

cdr3_aa cdr3_nt j_call clone_size v_call d_call
CSAPAYNEQFF TGCAGTGCTCCCGCCTACAATGAGCAGTTCTTC TRBJ2-1 NA TRBV20-1 NA
CASSLSNNEQFF TGCGCCAGCAGCCTCTCAAACAATGAGCAGTTCTTC TRBJ2-1 NA TRBV5-1 NA
CASSPLAGLAGGGGYF TGCGCCAGCAGCCCTCTTGCTGGACTAGCGGGAGGAGGGGGGTACTTC TRBJ2-4 NA TRBV5-1 TRBD2
CASSWGDGVHEKLFF TGTGCCAGCAGCTGGGGGGACGGGGTACACGAAAAACTGTTTTTT TRBJ1-4 once TRBV7-9 NA
CASSLPSREKLFF TGTGCCAGCAGTCTCCCGTCTCGAGAAAAACTGTTTTTT TRBJ1-4 NA TRBV5-6 NA
CASSQTRPDTQYF TGCGCCAGCAGTCAGACAAGGCCAGATACGCAGTATTTT TRBJ2-3 NA TRBV23-1 NA
CASSLIRRTGIPYEQFF TGTGCCAGCAGCTTAATCCGGCGGACAGGGATTCCCTATGAGCAGTTCTTC TRBJ2-1 NA TRBV7-8 TRBD1
CASSLTRTGGEETQYF TGTGCCAGCTCACTCACCCGGACAGGGGGAGAAGAGACCCAGTACTTC TRBJ2-5 once TRBV18 TRBD1
CASSASQAGPNEQFF TGTGCCAGTAGTGCCTCCCAAGCAGGGCCCAATGAGCAGTTCTTC TRBJ2-1 NA TRBV19 NA
CASSSSGAPGANVLTF TGTGCCAGCAGTAGCTCCGGTGCTCCTGGGGCCAACGTCCTGACTTTC TRBJ2-6 NA TRBV28 NA
CASSQEDRGNTEAFF TGTGCCAGCAGCCAAGAAGACCGGGGGAACACTGAAGCTTTCTTT TRBJ1-1 NA TRBV4-2 NA
CASFSGTGGSGQPQHF TGTGCCAGTTTTTCCGGGACAGGGGGCTCGGGTCAGCCCCAGCATTTT TRBJ1-5 NA TRBV19 TRBD1
CASSKPGQISGDTQYF TGTGCCAGCAGCAAACCGGGACAGATAAGCGGAGATACGCAGTATTTT TRBJ2-3 NA TRBV7-2 TRBD1
CASSSERTLGTEAFF TGTGCCAGCAGTTCGGAACGAACCTTGGGCACTGAAGCTTTCTTT TRBJ1-1 NA TRBV28 NA
CSVVAGGRRLDEQFF TGCAGCGTTGTTGCAGGGGGGCGCCGGTTGGATGAGCAGTTCTTC TRBJ2-1 once TRBV29-1 NA
CASSLAAGRGFNQPQHF TGTGCCAGCAGCTTAGCCGCAGGGCGAGGGTTCAATCAGCCCCAGCATTTT TRBJ1-5 NA TRBV11-3 NA
CAISETSSVGETQYF TGTGCCATCAGTGAGACTAGCAGCGTTGGGGAGACCCAGTACTTC TRBJ2-5 NA TRBV10-3 NA
CATRDRDLYEQYF TGTGCCACGAGGGACAGGGATCTCTACGAGCAGTACTTC TRBJ2-7 many TRBV6-1 TRBD1
CASSQDGTTGGEQFF TGCGCCAGCAGCCAGGACGGGACTACCGGGGGTGAGCAGTTCTTC TRBJ2-1 once TRBV4-1 TRBD2
CASSFGTRTETQYF TGTGCCAGCAGTTTCGGGACCAGAACTGAGACCCAGTACTTC TRBJ2-5 NA TRBV6-6 NA
CSVDRKNTGELFF TGCAGCGTGGACAGGAAGAACACCGGGGAGCTGTTTTTT TRBJ2-2 NA TRBV29-1 TRBD1
CAWTSSTEAFF TGTGCCTGGACCTCGTCCACTGAAGCTTTCTTT TRBJ1-1 NA TRBV30 NA
CAWSVSVGVEKLFF TGTGCCTGGAGTGTATCGGTGGGGGTTGAAAAACTGTTTTTT TRBJ1-4 NA TRBV30 NA
CASSLSQGLAGYGYTF TGCGCCAGCAGCTTGTCCCAGGGCCTCGCCGGCTATGGCTACACCTTC TRBJ1-2 NA TRBV5-1 NA
CASSSTGGEDYGYTF TGTGCCAGCAGCTCCACAGGGGGCGAGGACTATGGCTACACCTTC TRBJ1-2 NA TRBV28 TRBD1
CASSLQGATTEAFF TGTGCCAGCAGTTTACAGGGGGCTACCACTGAAGCTTTCTTT TRBJ1-1 NA TRBV2 TRBD1
CASSSAGGADTQYF TGTGCCAGCAGCTCCGCCGGGGGTGCAGATACGCAGTATTTT TRBJ2-3 NA TRBV7-3 NA